One and the same sample provided the 2 T cell receptor beta chains below, sequenced in a study of shared clonotypes between healthy human individuals. TCRdb keeps only in-frame clones here, not all; method: immunoSEQ multiplex PCR. The data show 450,000 to 500,000 clones, with 70% to 80% seen just once and more than 10% held by the top ten. Sample: PBMCs. Receptor source: a woman between 40 and 55 years old in good health. Some clones in this sample may be carry-over from other donors' samples.

Ten or more counts support this clone. The genes are TRBV6-5 and TRBJ2-3; D is possibly TRBD1 (5 bases). This CDR3 has 15 residues. With 6 bases removed from V and 3 bases from J, the gap between germline ends came to 16 bases. Germline CDR1 reads MNHEY; CDR2 reads SVGAGI. In DNA form, the CDR3 reads TGTGCCAGCAGCCCCTTGACAGTTCGGACAGATACGCAGTATTTT. It encodes CASSPLTVRTDTQYF.

V usage is TRBV9 and J usage is TRBJ2-7, with TRBD1 as a possible D gene (6 bases). This CDR3 is built from 15 residues. V was shortened by 0 bases and J by 3 bases, with 13 bases between the two germline ends. Per the germline V gene, CDR1 is SGDLS and CDR2 is YYNGEE. Here the CDR3 DNA reads TGTGCCAGCAGCGTAGGGGGTGGGACACTCTACGAGCAGTACTTC. Translation gives CASSVGGGTLYEQYF.